This T cell receptor beta chain was observed in a study of T cell changes during pregnancy in multiple sclerosis. Data came from immunoSEQ multiplex PCR; TCRdb stores just in-frame clones and leaves some out. The data contain approximately 40,000 clones, around 92% of them singletons. Germline V gene lookup returns CDR1 SEHNR and CDR2 FQNEAQ (reference sequence). CDR3 length: 11 amino acids. V shed 3 bases and J shed 5 bases, with 2 bases lying between them. The origin of this receptor is a female donor with multiple sclerosis, enrolled in a pregnancy study. The chain combines TRBV7-9 with TRBJ2-1; D unresolved. The input for sequencing was CD4+ T cells from peripheral blood mononuclear cells, taken in the third trimester of pregnancy. In DNA, the CDR3 is TGTGCCAGCAGCTTTAACAATGAGCAGTTCTTC. Protein: CASSFNNEQFF.